The 27 T cell receptor beta chains listed next were all sequenced from one sample in a study of cytomegalovirus exposure and HLA in healthy donors. PCR amplification relied on 60 Vbeta primers (plus 13 Jbeta primers). Method: immunoSEQ multiplex PCR; TCRdb's copy keeps in-frame clones and lacks some. The sample lists fewer than 65,000 clones; almost 75% were seen once. The source material was PBMCs. The origin of the receptors is a man in his fifties or sixties in good health and CMV-seronegative.

This clone was seen just once. The chain employs TRBV30 and TRBJ2-5, with 10 positions matching TRBD2. Germline CDR1 is GTSNPN and CDR2 is SVGIG (reference sequence). The CDR3 totals 14 residues. Trimming at V came to 4 bases and at J to 6 bases, leaving 8 bases not matched to a gene. CDR3: CAWTSGGAGKTQYF. DNA of the CDR3: TGTGCCTGGACGAGCGGGGGGGCCGGCAAGACCCAGTACTTC. Full variable domain (rest looked up from reference TRBV30 and TRBJ2-5): SQTIHQWPATLVQPVGSPLSLECTVEGTSNPNLYWYRQAAGRGLQLLFYSVGIGQISSEVPQNLSASRPQDRQFILSSKKLLLSDSGFYLCAWTSGGAGKTQYFGPGTRLLVL.

This clone was found once. V is TRBV5-1 and J is TRBJ1-3, with a possible D match to TRBD1 (6 bases). This CDR3 contains 17 residues. Germline loops: CDR1 SGHRS, CDR2 YFSETQ. Trimming removed 5 bases at V and 0 bases at J, with 18 bases between. The CDR3 reads CASRERAGASSGNTIYF. The CDR3 DNA is TGCGCCAGCAGAGAAAGGGCAGGGGCTAGCTCTGGAAACACCATATATTTT.

The chain joins TRBV14 to TRBJ1-2; 8 positions match TRBD1. After removal of 0 bases from V and 7 bases from J, the junction contained 4 bases not matched to a gene. The CDR3 spans 14 residues. The germline V gene has CDR1 SGHDN and CDR2 FVKESK. The CDR3 protein is CASSQDLQGGGYTF. CDR3 DNA sequence: TGTGCCAGCAGCCAAGATTTACAGGGGGGTGGCTACACCTTC.

This chain links TRBV5-4 with TRBJ1-2; no reliable D call. Trimming pared 4 bases from V and 1 base from J, leaving 17 bases between. Germline V gene data show CDR1 as SGHNT and CDR2 as YYREEE (reference sequence). This CDR3 is 16 amino acids long. In DNA form, the CDR3 reads TGTGCCAGCAGCCCCGCACGGGGTCGGGGTAACTATGGCTACACCTTC. Protein: CASSPARGRGNYGYTF. The entire variable domain, with the rest obtained from reference TRBV5-4 and TRBJ1-2, is as follows: ETGVTQSPTHLIKTRGQQVTLRCSSQSGHNTVSWYQQALGQGPQFIFQYYREEENGRGNFPPRFSGLQFPNYSSELNVNALELDDSALYLCASSPARGRGNYGYTFGSGTRLTVV.

This rearrangement joins TRBV2 to TRBJ2-1, with 9 nucleotides matching TRBD2. The germline gives CDR1 SNHLY, CDR2 FYNNEI. V was clipped by 6 bases and J by 8 bases; unmatched bases: 8. The CDR3 has 14 amino acids. CDR3 bases: TGTGCCAGCAGGCCTAGCGGGGTGTTCGATGAGCAGTTCTTC. Its translation: CASRPSGVFDEQFF.

The chain employs TRBV5-4 and TRBJ2-5, with 8 nucleotides matching TRBD2. The CDR3 is made up of 14 amino acids. With 7 bases clipped from V and 1 base from J, the junction kept 6 bases outside the gene matches. Looked up from germline, CDR1 is SGHNT and CDR2 is YYREEE (reference sequence). CDR3 region: CASYPGGGQETQYF. For the CDR3, the DNA is TGTGCCAGCTACCCGGGGGGGGGCCAAGAGACCCAGTACTTC.

The chain has TRBV14 and TRBJ2-6, with TRBD1 identical over 7 bases. CDR1 is SGHDN and CDR2 is FVKESK in the germline V gene. J lost 1 base, V lost 5 bases, and 8 bases had no gene match. This CDR3 has 17 amino acids. The DNA for the CDR3 is TGTGCCAGCAGCGCCGGGACAGCCAATTCTGGGGCCAACGTCCTGACTTTC. As protein: CASSAGTANSGANVLTF. The variable domain in full, with the rest retrieved from reference TRBV14 and TRBJ2-6, is EAGVTQFPSHSVIEKGQTVTLRCDPISGHDNLYWYRRVMGKEIKFLLHFVKESKQDESGMPNNRFLAERTGGTYSTLKVQPAELEDSGVYFCASSAGTANSGANVLTFGAGSRLTVL.

The chain employs TRBV27 and TRBJ2-2; perhaps TRBD1 as D (5 bases). Germline CDR1 MNHEY, CDR2 SMNVEV (reference sequence). The CDR3 is made up of 15 amino acids. Trimming shortened V by 1 base and J by 3 bases, and 9 bases separated the two germline ends. The CDR3 DNA reads as TGTGCCAGCAGTTTATTCGTGACAGACACCGGGGAGCTGTTTTTT. This codes for CASSLFVTDTGELFF.

The rearrangement links TRBV7-8 to TRBJ2-1, with TRBD2 matching 9 bases. CDR1 and CDR2 (germline): SGHVS, FQNEAQ. V dropped 5 bases and J dropped 5; count of bases not matched to a gene: 13. The CDR3 runs 17 residues. DNA for the CDR3: TGTGCCAGCAGCCCCCCCCTCAGACTAGCGGAACACAATGAGCAGTTCTTC. It translates to CASSPPLRLAEHNEQFF.

V is TRBV19 and J is TRBJ1-2; D is perhaps TRBD1 (5 bases). The CDR3 has 15 amino acids. V lost 3 bases to trimming and J lost 0 bases, with 11 bases between them. The germline CDR1 and CDR2 sequences are LNHDA and SQIVND (reference sequence). The CDR3 nucleotides read TGTGCCAGTAGTATCACTGGGGACTCTAACTATGGCTACACCTTC. It codes for CASSITGDSNYGYTF.

A few counts support this clone. The V and J genes are TRBV12-5 and TRBJ2-3; D may be TRBD2 (5 bases). The CDR3 runs to 15 residues. V gave up 0 bases and J gave up 3 bases, with 10 bases separating them. Per germline, CDR1 LGHNT and CDR2 FRNRAP. CDR3 nucleotides: TGTGCTAGTGGTTTGGTAACTAGGAGGACAGATACGCAGTATTTT. This encodes CASGLVTRRTDTQYF.

The chain links TRBV19 to TRBJ1-2; D unresolved. Trimming cost V 0 bases and J 4 bases, with 12 bases left between them. The CDR3 contains 15 residues. Germline V gives CDR1 LNHDA, CDR2 SQIVND (reference sequence). CDR3 loop: CASSIDHAGPYGYTF. Written as DNA, the CDR3 is TGTGCCAGTAGTATAGATCATGCAGGTCCCTATGGCTACACCTTC.

The chain joins TRBV6-1 to TRBJ2-2; D gene ambiguous. V was trimmed by 2 bases and J by 5 bases, leaving 9 bases between them. The length of the CDR3 is 14 residues. The germline CDR1 and CDR2 sequences are MNHNS and SASEGT. This CDR3 is CASSERNSTGELFF. CDR3 bases: TGTGCCAGCAGTGAACGAAACTCAACCGGGGAGCTGTTTTTT.

The chain couples TRBV13 to TRBJ2-1, with 16 bases aligning to TRBD2. The germline V gene has CDR1 PRHDT and CDR2 FYEKMQ (reference sequence). CDR3 size: 16 residues. V was pared by 4 bases and J by 9 bases, with 6 bases of the junction left unmatched. CDR3 in DNA: TGTGCCAGCAGCTCCCCGGGACTAGCGGGGGGGATTGAGCAGTTCTTC. Translating it yields CASSSPGLAGGIEQFF.

The gene calls are TRBV18 and TRBJ1-4; TRBD1 agrees at 7 bases. The CDR3 is 13 residues long. Per germline, CDR1 KGHSH and CDR2 LQKENI. V dropped 6 bases and J dropped 5; count of bases not matched to a gene: 3. This CDR3 is CASSLDRNEKLFF. The DNA of the CDR3 is TGTGCCAGCTCGCTGGACAGGAATGAAAAACTGTTTTTT. The full variable domain, in which reference TRBV18 and TRBJ1-4 provide the parts outside the CDR3, is NAGVMQNPRHLVRRRGQEARLRCSPMKGHSHVYWYRQLPEEGLKFMVYLQKENIIDESGMPKERFSAEFPKEGPSILRIQQVVRGDSAAYFCASSLDRNEKLFFGSGTQLSVL.

For the CDR3, the DNA is TGTGCCAGCTCACCAGAGGCGTATAGCAATCAGCCCCAGCATTTT. As protein: CASSPEAYSNQPQHF. The V call is TRBV18, the J call TRBJ1-5, with unresolved D. CDR1 and CDR2 from the germline V gene are KGHSH and LQKENI. V was cut by 2 bases and J by 0 bases, with 8 bases left in between. There are 15 residues in the CDR3.

The DNA for the CDR3 is TGTGCCAGTAGTATGGTAGGGACACCTTCCTCCTACGAGCAGTACTTC. It translates to CASSMVGTPSSYEQYF. The chain joins TRBV19 to TRBJ2-7, with D possibly TRBD1 on 6 matching bases. This CDR3 has 16 residues. Germline lookup yields CDR1 LNHDA and CDR2 SQIVND (reference sequence). Deletions cut 3 bases from V and 0 bases from J, with 15 bases between. Looking up the rest from reference TRBV19 and TRBJ2-7 gives the full variable domain: DGGITQSPKYLFRKEGQNVTLSCEQNLNHDAMYWYRQDPGQGLRLIYYSQIVNDFQKGDIAEGYSVSREKKESFPLTVTSAQKNPTAFYLCASSMVGTPSSYEQYFGPGTRLTVT.

The rearrangement uses TRBV5-1 and TRBJ1-2, with TRBD1 matching 7 bases. Germline V gene data show CDR1 as SGHRS and CDR2 as YFSETQ. J gave up 4 bases and V 3 bases, and 3 bases lay outside the gene matches. The CDR3 spans 13 residues. This CDR3 reads CASSYGQAYGYTF. The CDR3, as DNA: TGCGCCAGCAGCTATGGACAGGCCTATGGCTACACCTTC.

The gene calls are TRBV6-1 and TRBJ2-7, with 9 nucleotides matching TRBD1. The junction had 5 bases not matched to a gene; V was cut back by 7 bases and J by 1 base. The CDR3 length is 14 residues. CDR1 MNHNS and CDR2 SASEGT come from the germline V gene. The CDR3 DNA reads as TGTGCCAGCAACACAGGGGGCGTATCCTACGAGCAGTACTTC. Amino acids: CASNTGGVSYEQYF.

The count of this clone is one. V and J are TRBV7-8 and TRBJ2-7; weak D call: TRBD1 (5 bases). The CDR3 runs to 14 residues. Trimming removed 1 base at V and 4 bases at J, with 11 bases between. Germline V lookup: CDR1 SGHVS, CDR2 FQNEAQ. CDR3 residues: CASSLGPTAYEQYF. Here the CDR3 DNA reads TGTGCCAGCAGCTTAGGGCCGACAGCATACGAGCAGTACTTC.

V usage is TRBV6-5 and J usage is TRBJ2-7, with D tentatively TRBD1 (6 bases). The ends were cut back, 0 bases at V and 6 bases at J, with 9 bases in the middle. This CDR3 has 13 amino acids. Germline V gives CDR1 MNHEY, CDR2 SVGAGI. CDR3 protein: CASSYSTGIEQYF. The CDR3 DNA follows: TGTGCCAGCAGTTACTCCACAGGGATCGAGCAGTACTTC.

V and J are TRBV5-8 and TRBJ2-7; 10 bases are a match to TRBD1. The CDR3 sequence is 11 residues long. Trimming took 10 bases from V and 6 from J; bases not matched to a gene: 4. Germline V CDR1 and CDR2: SGHTS, YDEGEE. The DNA for the CDR3 is TGTGCCGGGGACAGGGGCCTCGAGCAGTACTTC. Translation: CAGDRGLEQYF.

For this clone: Distinct nucleotide sequences in the sample also encode this CDR3. The chain uses TRBV9 and TRBJ1-5, with TRBD1 matching over 8 bases. V shed 2 bases and J 1 base; nucleotides not matched to a gene: 2. The CDR3 loop spans 15 amino acids. Germline V lookup: CDR1 SGDLS, CDR2 YYNGEE. The CDR3, as DNA: TGTGCCAGCAGCGTCGCAGGGGGCAGCAATCAGCCCCAGCATTTT. As protein: CASSVAGGSNQPQHF.

The gene calls are TRBV14 and TRBJ2-3; D remains ambiguous. In germline, CDR1 is SGHDN, CDR2 FVKESK. The CDR3 extends over 12 amino acids. Deletions cut 6 bases from V and 11 bases from J, with 15 bases between. As DNA, the CDR3 is TGTGCCAGCAGAAAACGCAGGATGGGGCAGTATTTT. Protein: CASRKRRMGQYF.

This chain joins TRBV6-4 and TRBJ2-5; D might be TRBD2 (6 bases). CDR1 is MRHNA, CDR2 SNTAGT, per germline. CDR3 length equals 13 residues. The V and J ends lost 2 bases and 4 bases respectively, with 8 bases between them. DNA of the CDR3: TGTGCCAGCAGTGACCAGGGAGGAGAGACCCAGTACTTC. Encoded protein: CASSDQGGETQYF.

This clone showed up just a few times. The CDR3 reads CASSGLGGKRTQYF. The CDR3 DNA sequence: TGTGCCAGCAGCGGCCTCGGGGGGAAGAGGACGCAGTATTTT. V is TRBV9 and J is TRBJ2-3, with 7 bases aligning to TRBD2. Germline values: CDR1 SGDLS, CDR2 YYNGEE. J gave up 9 bases and V 3 bases, and 10 bases lay outside the gene matches. The CDR3 length is 14 residues. The variable domain in full, completed from reference TRBV9 and TRBJ2-3, reads DSGVTQTPKHLITATGQRVTLRCSPRSGDLSVYWYQQSLDQGLQFLIQYYNGEERAKGNILERFSAQQFPDLHSELNLSSLELGDSALYFCASSGLGGKRTQYFGPGTRLTVL.

The chain recombines TRBV7-3 with TRBJ1-6; D is perhaps TRBD1 (6 bases). The CDR3 loop spans 16 amino acids. V was pared by 3 bases and J by 7 bases, with 16 bases between. In germline, CDR1 is SGHTA, CDR2 FQGTGA. The CDR3 sequence: CASSLTGGAWNSPLHF. Here the CDR3 DNA reads TGTGCCAGCAGCTTGACGGGGGGCGCGTGGAATTCACCCCTCCACTTT.